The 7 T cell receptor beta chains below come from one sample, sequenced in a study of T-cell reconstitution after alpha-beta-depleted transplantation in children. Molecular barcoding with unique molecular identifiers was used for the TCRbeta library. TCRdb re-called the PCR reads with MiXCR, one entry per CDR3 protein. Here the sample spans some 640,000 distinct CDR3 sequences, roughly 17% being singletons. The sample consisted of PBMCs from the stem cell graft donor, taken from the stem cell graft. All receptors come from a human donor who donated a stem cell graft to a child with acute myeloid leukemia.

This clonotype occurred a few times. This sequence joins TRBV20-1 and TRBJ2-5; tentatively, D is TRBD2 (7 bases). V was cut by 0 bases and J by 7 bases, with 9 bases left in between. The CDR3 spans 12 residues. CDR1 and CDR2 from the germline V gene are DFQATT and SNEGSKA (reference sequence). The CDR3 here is CSARERGGTQYF. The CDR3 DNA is TGCAGTGCTAGAGAAAGGGGGGGGACCCAGTACTTC.

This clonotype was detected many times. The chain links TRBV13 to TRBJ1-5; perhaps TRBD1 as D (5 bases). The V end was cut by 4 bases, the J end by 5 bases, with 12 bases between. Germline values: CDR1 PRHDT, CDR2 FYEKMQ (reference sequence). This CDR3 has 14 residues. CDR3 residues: CASSSRQNDQPQHF. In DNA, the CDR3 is TGTGCCAGCAGCTCTCGACAGAATGATCAGCCCCAGCATTTT.

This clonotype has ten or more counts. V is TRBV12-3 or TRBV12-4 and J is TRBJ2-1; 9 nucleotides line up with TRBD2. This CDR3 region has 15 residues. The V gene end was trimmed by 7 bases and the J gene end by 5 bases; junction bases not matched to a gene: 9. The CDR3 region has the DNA TGTGCCAGCACCCCTGAGCGGGGGGCCCACAATGAGCAGTTCTTC. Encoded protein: CASTPERGAHNEQFF.

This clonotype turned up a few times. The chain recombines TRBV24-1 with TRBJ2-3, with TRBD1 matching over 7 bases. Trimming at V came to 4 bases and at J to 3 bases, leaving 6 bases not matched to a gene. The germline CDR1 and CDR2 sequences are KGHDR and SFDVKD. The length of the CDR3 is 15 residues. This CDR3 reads CATSDPGQVTDTQYF. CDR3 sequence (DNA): TGTGCCACCAGTGACCCTGGACAGGTTACAGATACGCAGTATTTT.

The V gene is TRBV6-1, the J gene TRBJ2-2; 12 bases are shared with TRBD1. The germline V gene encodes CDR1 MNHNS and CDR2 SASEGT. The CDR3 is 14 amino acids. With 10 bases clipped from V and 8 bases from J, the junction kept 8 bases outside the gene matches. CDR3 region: CAMRDRGRMGELFF. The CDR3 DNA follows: TGTGCCATGCGGGACAGGGGGCGTATGGGGGAGCTGTTTTTT.

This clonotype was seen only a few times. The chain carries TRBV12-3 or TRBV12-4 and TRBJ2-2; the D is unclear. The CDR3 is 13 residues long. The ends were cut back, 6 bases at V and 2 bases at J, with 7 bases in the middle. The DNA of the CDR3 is TGTGCCAGCAGGTTGGACAACACCGGGGAGCTGTTTTTT. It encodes CASRLDNTGELFF.

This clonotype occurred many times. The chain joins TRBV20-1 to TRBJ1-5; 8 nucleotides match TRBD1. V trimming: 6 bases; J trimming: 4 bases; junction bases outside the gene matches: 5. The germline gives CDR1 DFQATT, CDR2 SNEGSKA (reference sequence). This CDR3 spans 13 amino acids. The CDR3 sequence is CSATRGRNQPQHF. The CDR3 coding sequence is TGCAGTGCAACCAGGGGGCGAAATCAGCCCCAGCATTTT.